This passage covers 14 T cell receptor beta chains from one sample sequenced in a study of tissue T cells after allogeneic stem cell transplantation. Method: immunoSEQ multiplex PCR; TCRdb's copy keeps in-frame clones and lacks some. The table records about 48,000 clones, roughly 73% of them present only once. Sequences were obtained from sorted cells pooled from one or two spleens. These receptors came from a pool of C57BL/6 mice in good health.

In regard to this clone: Genes and germline come from the mouse. The sequenced fragment ends 1 residue before the CDR3 boundary, so the rest is inferred from the germline J gene. The chain joins TRBV13-1 to TRBJ2-4, with 8 bases lining up with TRBD2. In germline, CDR1 is NSHNY, CDR2 SYGAGN. Losses at the gene ends were 6 bases for V and 3 bases for J; bases not matched to a gene: 6. The CDR3 extends over 14 amino acids. The CDR3 region is CASTPGLGQNTLYF. The CDR3 bases that were read are TGTGCCAGCACCCCCGGACTGGGCCAAAACACCTTGTAC.

As for this clone: Germline and genes: mouse. The DNA ends 1 residue before the CDR3 does, and the rest of the CDR3 is filled in from the germline J gene. The chain uses TRBV13-2 and TRBJ1-1; 8 bases agree with TRBD1. The length of the CDR3 is 14 residues. Trimming cost V 5 bases and J 3 bases; bases outside gene matches: 6. Germline assignment: CDR1 NNHNN and CDR2 SYGAGS (reference sequence). The CDR3 region is CASGHRGRDTEVFF. The CDR3 bases that were read are TGTGCCAGCGGCCACAGGGGGAGGGACACAGAAGTCTTC.

With respect to this clone: Mouse names are used for the genes. With the read ending 1 residue before the CDR3 end, the germline J gene is used to fill in that end. V usage is TRBV5 and J usage is TRBJ2-4; 11 bases agree with TRBD2. Germline loops: CDR1 LGHNA, CDR2 YNLKQL (reference sequence). The CDR3 loop spans 17 amino acids. The V gene end was trimmed by 0 bases and the J gene end by 1 base; junction bases not matched to a gene: 3. Here the CDR3 reads CASSQDGTGGGQNTLYF. The CDR3 bases that were read are TGTGCCAGCAGCCAAGATGGGACTGGGGGTGGTCAAAACACCTTGTAC.

Points on this clone: Any gene name here is a mouse gene name. The read ends 1 residue shy of where the CDR3 ends; the end is completed using the germline J gene. The chain carries TRBV1 and TRBJ1-5; D perhaps matches TRBD1 (6 bases). The germline gives CDR1 NSQYPW, CDR2 LRSPGD (reference sequence). There are 13 residues in the CDR3. V was clipped by 1 base and J by 7 bases, with 8 bases between them. Here the CDR3 reads CTCSAGGQQAPLF. The part of the CDR3 DNA that was read is TGCACCTGCAGTGCAGGGGGACAACAGGCTCCGCTT.

This clone was detected once. Genes and germline are mouse. The CDR3 sequence is CASRGGQNTLYF. The part of the CDR3 DNA that was read is TGTGCTAGCAGGGGGGGGCAAAACACCTTGTAC. The chain joins TRBV17 to TRBJ2-4, with TRBD2 identical over 7 bases. Coverage ceases 1 residue before the CDR3 finishes, and the germline J gene fills in the end. Germline CDR1 MNHDT, CDR2 YYDKIL. V shed 6 bases and J 3 bases; nucleotides not matched to a gene: 0. CDR3 length equals 12 residues.

Points on this clone: Here the gene names and germline are mouse. The observed sequence ends 1 residue before the CDR3 terminus, with the missing tail filled in from the germline J gene. The chain joins TRBV29 to TRBJ1-1; D possibly corresponds to TRBD1 (6 bases). The V end lost 6 bases, the J end lost 7 bases, and 9 bases lay between the germline ends. The CDR3 consists of 11 residues. CDR1 is MSHET, CDR2 SYDVDS, per germline. CDR3 sequence: CASSLGQEVFF. The DNA read from the CDR3 is TGTGCTAGCAGCCTGGGACAAGAAGTCTTC.

Comment on this clone: Genes and germline come from the mouse. The sequence runs out 1 residue before the end of the CDR3; the remainder is reconstructed from the germline J gene. The chain is built from TRBV15 and TRBJ2-4; 10 positions agree with TRBD2. In germline, CDR1 is SGHND, CDR2 FRSKSL. CDR3 length equals 15 residues. With 5 bases clipped from V and 0 bases from J, the junction kept 2 bases outside the gene matches. Incomplete CDR3 DNA: TGTGCCAGCAGTCGACTGGGGGGTAGTCAAAACACCTTGTAC. Translated, it gives CASSRLGGSQNTLY. The full CDR3 reads CASSRLGGSQNTLYF.

This clone occurred once. Gene names follow the mouse nomenclature. Coverage ceases 1 residue before the CDR3 finishes, and the germline J gene fills in the end. This chain uses TRBV4 with TRBJ2-4, with 7 bases matching TRBD2. The length of the CDR3 is 11 residues. Unmatched junction bases numbered 1, after V lost 4 bases and J lost 9 bases. Germline-derived CDR1 and CDR2 are LGHDT and YNNKQL (reference sequence). CDR3 amino acids: CASSFWGTLYF. The part of the CDR3 DNA that was read is TGTGCCAGCAGCTTCTGGGGGACCTTGTAC. The full variable domain, with the rest looked up from reference TRBV4 and TRBJ2-4, is ETAVFQTPNYHVTQVGNEVSFNCKQTLGHDTMYWYKQDSKKLLKIMFSYNNKQLIVNETVPRRFSPQSSDKAHLNLRIKSVEPEDSAVYLCASSFWGTLYFGAGTRLSVL.

This clone was seen a handful of times. Genes and germline come from the mouse. The DNA ends 1 residue before the CDR3 does, and the rest of the CDR3 is filled in from the germline J gene. V usage is TRBV2 and J usage is TRBJ2-7; D unresolved. Germline V gene sequence: CDR1 LGHNA, CDR2 YSYQKL. Trimming cost V 0 bases and J 4 bases, with 7 bases left between them. CDR3 length equals 13 residues. The CDR3 protein is CASSQEIPYEQYF. CDR3 bases read: TGTGCCAGCAGCCAAGAGATCCCTTATGAACAGTAC.

Note on this clone: Gene names denote mouse genes. The sequence runs out 1 residue before the end of the CDR3; the remainder is reconstructed from the germline J gene. The V and J genes are TRBV13-2 and TRBJ2-2; no clear D gene. V lost 1 base and J 4 bases, leaving 5 bases between the germline ends. The CDR3 extends over 13 amino acids. The germline CDR1 and CDR2 sequences are NNHNN and SYGAGS (reference sequence). The CDR3 bases that were read are TGTGCCAGCGGTGATCCCTCCACCGGGCAGCTCTAC. Amino acid sequence: CASGDPSTGQLY. The full CDR3 is CASGDPSTGQLYF.

About this clone: Each gene name is a mouse one. The CDR3 end falls 1 residue outside the read, so it is completed with the germline J gene. V is TRBV13-3 and J is TRBJ1-4, with D maybe TRBD1 (6 bases). Trimming left V 1 base short and J 4 bases short, with 8 bases between. The CDR3 covers 14 residues. In germline, CDR1 is NNHDY, CDR2 SYVADS. Incomplete CDR3 DNA: TGTGCCAGCAGTGATCCAGGGGTCAACGAAAGATTATTT. Its translation: CASSDPGVNERLF. The entire CDR3 sequence reads CASSDPGVNERLFF.

Only a few counts were recorded for this clone. Any gene name here is a mouse gene name. The read falls 1 residue short of the CDR3 end, and the missing part is taken from the germline J gene. V usage is TRBV19 and J usage is TRBJ2-1; D may correspond to TRBD1 or TRBD2 (6 bases each). Germline values: CDR1 FNHDT, CDR2 SITEND (reference sequence). The V and J ends lost 4 bases and 3 bases respectively, with 8 bases between them. The CDR3 has 13 amino acids. The CDR3 loop is CASSGGPYAEQFF. The sequenced CDR3 bases are TGTGCCAGCAGTGGGGGCCCCTATGCTGAGCAGTTC.

Worth noting for this clone: The genes and germline here are from mouse. The CDR3 extends 1 residue past the end of the read, so its final part is completed from the germline J gene. This chain uses TRBV16 with TRBJ1-4, with a possible D match to TRBD1 (6 bases). This CDR3 comprises 14 residues. Germline lookup yields CDR1 SGHSA and CDR2 FRNQAP. The V end lost 4 bases, the J end lost 0 bases, and 6 bases lay between the germline ends. The CDR3 sequence is CASSSGVSNERLFF. The part of the CDR3 DNA that was read is TGTGCAAGCAGCTCAGGGGTTTCCAACGAAAGATTATTT.

This clone qualifies as medium-sized (0.01 to 0.1%). Gene names are the mouse ones. The read terminates 1 residue ahead of where the CDR3 ends, so the germline J gene completes it. The chain joins TRBV4 to TRBJ2-2; TRBD1 is a possible D gene (6 bases). Trimming removed 6 bases from V and 6 bases from J, with 8 bases in between. CDR3 size: 12 residues. The germline CDR1 and CDR2 sequences are LGHDT and YNNKQL (reference sequence). CDR3 in amino acids: CASSHRAGQLYF. The part of the CDR3 DNA that was read is TGTGCCAGCAGTCACAGGGCCGGGCAGCTCTAC.